The 8 T cell receptor beta chains below come from one sample, sequenced in a study of OX40 agonist ivuxolimab in advanced cancers. The data were produced by immunoSEQ multiplex PCR, yet TCRdb's version contains in-frame clones alone and is incomplete. In the table there are 60,000 to 90,000 clones, roughly 90% of which are singletons. This specimen consisted of CD4+ or CD8+ T cells sorted from blood, obtained in a trial of the OX40 agonist ivuxolimab. Receptor source: an adult with an advanced solid tumor such as melanoma, head and neck, liver or kidney cancer.

The sample holds one count of this clone. The CDR3 loop reads CASKEGSSYEQYF. CDR3 DNA sequence: TGTGCCAGCAAGGAAGGCAGCTCCTACGAGCAGTACTTC. The V call is TRBV28, the J call TRBJ2-7, with no clear D. Per germline, CDR1 MDHEN and CDR2 SYDVKM. Trimming left V 7 bases short and J 0 bases short, with 10 bases between. This CDR3 spans 13 amino acids.

The chain links TRBV7-3 to TRBJ2-2; D is possibly TRBD2 (5 bases). CDR1 SGHTA and CDR2 FQGTGA come from the germline V gene. CDR3 length: 14 residues. The V end was cut by 2 bases, the J end by 6 bases, with 10 bases between. For the CDR3, the DNA is TGTGCCAGCAGCTTATCCGGGGATGCCGGGGAGCTGTTTTTT. Translated, it gives CASSLSGDAGELFF.

J is TRBJ2-7 and V is TRBV5-1; the match to TRBD2 covers 7 bases. J was trimmed by 6 bases and V by 2 bases; bases with no gene match: 11. Looked up from germline, CDR1 is SGHRS and CDR2 is YFSETQ. The CDR3 totals 15 residues. CDR3 residues: CASSLYREAGAEQYF. The CDR3 DNA follows: TGCGCCAGCAGCTTATATCGGGAGGCGGGTGCCGAGCAGTACTTC.

The chain combines TRBV5-4 with TRBJ2-7; a weak D match, TRBD1 (6 bases). Trimming removed 0 bases from V and 1 base from J, with 23 bases in between. CDR1 SGHNT and CDR2 YYREEE come from the germline V gene (reference sequence). This CDR3 is 19 amino acids long. CDR3 protein: CASSLAPDPRGSRSYEQYF. CDR3 DNA sequence: TGTGCCAGCAGCTTGGCCCCCGACCCAAGGGGGAGTAGATCCTACGAGCAGTACTTC.

This clone was recorded only once. The chain is built from TRBV7-9 and TRBJ2-3, with D tentatively TRBD2 (5 bases). The CDR3 is made up of 14 amino acids. Germline CDR1 SEHNR, CDR2 FQNEAQ (reference sequence). V dropped 1 base and J dropped 6 bases, with 11 bases sitting between them. The CDR3 coding sequence is TGTGCCAGCAGCTTAGGTCTAGCTGGGGATACGCAGTATTTT. It yields the protein CASSLGLAGDTQYF.

This rearrangement joins TRBV10-3 to TRBJ2-7, with 8 bases aligning to TRBD2. The CDR3 sequence is 15 residues long. CDR1 and CDR2 (germline): ENHRY, SYGVKD. V shed 6 bases and J 2 bases; nucleotides not matched to a gene: 9. In DNA form, the CDR3 reads TGTGCCATCAGGGCCTCGGGGGGGAATACCTACGAGCAGTACTTC. Protein product: CAIRASGGNTYEQYF.

V usage is TRBV6-1 and J usage is TRBJ2-7; D ambiguous. Trimming left V 6 bases short and J 3 bases short, with 12 bases between. CDR3 length: 13 amino acids. Per germline, CDR1 MNHNS and CDR2 SASEGT. CDR3 protein: CASSSQGYYEQYF. In DNA, the CDR3 is TGTGCCAGCAGCTCCCAAGGGTACTACGAGCAGTACTTC.

The chain uses TRBV5-4 and TRBJ2-7; 9 bases align to TRBD2. Germline CDR1 SGHNT, CDR2 YYREEE (reference sequence). This CDR3 region has 15 residues. Trimming at V came to 3 bases and at J to 4 bases, leaving 8 bases not matched to a gene. The chain's CDR3 is CASSSNLAGTYEQYF. In DNA, the CDR3 is TGTGCCAGCAGCTCAAATCTAGCGGGGACTTACGAGCAGTACTTC.